This TCR beta chain was recovered during a study of blood T cell repertoires in COVID-19. In the original workflow: Amplification of reference gene primers provided the estimated nucleated cell counts. Generated by immunoSEQ multiplex PCR, the TCRdb table keeps only in-frame clones and is missing some. From that table come the V and J calls and clone size; the DNA was used to work out D and trimming. The repertoire holds tens of thousands of clones, roughly nine tenths seen once, with roughly 3.5% in the top ten. This clone appeared a single time. This CDR3 is 15 amino acids long. CDR1 SGHAT and CDR2 FQNNGV come from the germline V gene. V was pared by 3 bases and J by 0 bases, with 4 bases of the junction left unmatched.

The gene calls are TRBV11-2 and TRBJ1-1; 7 nucleotides line up with TRBD1. Source material: peripheral blood. The TCR sequence derives from a woman between 65 and 79 years old with acute or convalescent COVID-19. CDR3 DNA: TGTGCCAGCAGCTTCTCGACAGGGCTGAACACTGAAGCTTTCTTT. Protein: CASSFSTGLNTEAFF.